Detailed here is one T cell receptor beta chain. This record comes from a study of blood T cell repertoires in COVID-19. Methods used by the authors: Reference gene primers were amplified, and this amplification served to estimate nucleated cell counts. Assay used: immunoSEQ multiplex PCR; TCRdb lists only in-frame clones, some missing. V, J and clone size reflect that table, while D and trimming were determined from the DNA. The data contain 43,000 or so clones, around 90% of them singletons. Germline V gives CDR1 LGHDT, CDR2 YNNKEL (reference sequence). The CDR3 runs 18 residues. V lost 1 base and J lost 0; bases outside the gene matches: 8.

The sequenced material came from peripheral blood. The J gene is TRBJ2-3, the V gene TRBV3-1 (or the pseudogene TRBV3-2); TRBD2 aligns across 9 bases. This TCR was sampled from a man between 60 and 75 years old with active COVID-19. Here the CDR3 reads CASSQVISGGHSTDTQYF. The CDR3, as DNA: TGTGCCAGCAGCCAAGTTATTAGCGGGGGACATAGCACAGATACGCAGTATTTT.